Presented here are 11 T cell receptor beta chains from one specimen sequenced in a study of control samples from healthy donors and cancer patients. Generated by immunoSEQ multiplex PCR, the TCRdb table keeps only in-frame clones and is missing some. The repertoire holds 50,000 to 70,000 clones, with 90% to 96% as singletons. The sequencing sample was made of blood. The source of these receptors is a woman younger than 35 in good health.

The rearrangement links TRBV28 to TRBJ1-6; D is uncertain. Germline V lookup: CDR1 MDHEN, CDR2 SYDVKM. This CDR3 spans 14 amino acids. The germline V and J ends were trimmed by 7 bases and 9 bases, with 16 bases remaining between them. The CDR3 DNA is TGTGCCAGCACTCGTCAGAGGACCAGTTCACCCCTCCACTTT. The encoded protein is CASTRQRTSSPLHF.

The chain employs TRBV13 and TRBJ1-2; D is perhaps TRBD1 (6 bases). From germline, CDR1 is PRHDT and CDR2 FYEKMQ (reference sequence). The CDR3 is 14 amino acids. Deletions cut 2 bases from V and 0 bases from J, with 7 bases between. For the CDR3, the DNA is TGTGCCAGCAGCTTACAGGGGACTAACTATGGCTACACCTTC. It encodes CASSLQGTNYGYTF.

The chain recombines TRBV7-9 with TRBJ2-5, with 14 bases matching TRBD2. The CDR3 totals 17 residues. Trimming cost V 5 bases and J 3 bases; bases outside gene matches: 8. Germline CDR1 SEHNR, CDR2 FQNEAQ (reference sequence). The DNA for the CDR3 is TGTGCCAGCAGCCTCGGGACTAGCGGGGGAACAAAAGAGACCCAGTACTTC. Translated: CASSLGTSGGTKETQYF.

The chain carries TRBV6-1 and TRBJ1-2; D remains unclear. CDR3 length: 13 amino acids. The germline V gene encodes CDR1 MNHNS and CDR2 SASEGT. Trimming left V 2 bases short and J 4 bases short, with 8 bases between. Here the CDR3 DNA reads TGTGCCAGCAGTGAACGGGAATCCTATGGCTACACCTTC. It translates to CASSERESYGYTF.

This clone was seen a single time. This chain connects TRBV7-2 to TRBJ1-2; D possibly corresponds to TRBD1 (6 bases). Germline CDR1 and CDR2: SGHTA and FQGNSA. Trimming removed 0 bases at V and 4 bases at J, with 12 bases between. This CDR3 has 15 residues. The CDR3 sequence: CASSLALLGGYGYTF. For the CDR3, the DNA is TGTGCCAGCAGCTTAGCCCTCCTAGGGGGCTATGGCTACACCTTC. The full variable domain, with the rest looked up from reference TRBV7-2 and TRBJ1-2, is GAGVSQSPSNKVTEKGKDVELRCDPISGHTALYWYRQSLGQGLEFLIYFQGNSAPDKSGLPSDRFSAERTGGSVSTLTIQRTQQEDSAVYLCASSLALLGGYGYTFGSGTRLTVV.

The J gene is TRBJ1-1, the V gene TRBV29-1, with D maybe TRBD1 (5 bases). The CDR3 extends over 11 amino acids. Deletions cut 7 bases from V and 11 bases from J, with 17 bases between. From germline, CDR1 is SQVTM and CDR2 ANQGSEA. In DNA, the CDR3 is TGCAGCGCTGGGGGTTTGGATGGTGCTTTCTTT. Translated: CSAGGLDGAFF.

The CDR3 loop is CASSLRQGFGNTIYF. CDR3 DNA: TGCGCCAGCAGCTTGCGACAGGGTTTTGGAAACACCATATATTTT. The chain joins TRBV5-1 to TRBJ1-3; 7 bases align to TRBD1. After removal of 1 base from V and 3 bases from J, the junction contained 4 bases not matched to a gene. The CDR3 contains 15 residues. Per the germline V gene, CDR1 is SGHRS and CDR2 is YFSETQ.

This clone was seen just once. The chain joins TRBV10-1 to TRBJ2-1, with a tentative D call TRBD2 (5 bases). The CDR3 runs to 16 residues. The germline gives CDR1 WNHNN, CDR2 SYGVQD (reference sequence). The ends were cut back, 2 bases at V and 5 bases at J, with 16 bases in the middle. The CDR3 sequence: CASSEVAGLDDNEQFF. In nucleotides, the CDR3 is TGCGCCAGCAGTGAGGTAGCCGGACTGGACGACAATGAGCAGTTCTTC.

The CDR3 loop reads CASSPGAGDEKLFF. The CDR3 coding sequence is TGCGCCAGCAGCCCAGGGGCGGGGGATGAAAAACTGTTTTTT. This rearrangement joins TRBV5-1 to TRBJ1-4; tentative D call: TRBD1 (6 bases). Deletions cut 4 bases from V and 6 bases from J, with 13 bases between. The CDR3 is 14 amino acids. CDR1 is SGHRS, CDR2 YFSETQ, per germline. Full variable domain (missing parts from reference TRBV5-1 and TRBJ1-4): KAGVTQTPRYLIKTRGQQVTLSCSPISGHRSVSWYQQTPGQGLQFLFEYFSETQRNKGNFPGRFSGRQFSNSRSEMNVSTLELGDSALYLCASSPGAGDEKLFFGSGTQLSVL.

The rearrangement uses TRBV11-2 and TRBJ2-7; D is unclear. CDR1 is SGHAT and CDR2 is FQNNGV in the germline V gene. CDR3 length: 10 amino acids. The V gene lost 4 bases and the J gene lost 4 bases, with 2 bases spanning the gap. CDR3 protein: CASSYYEQYF. CDR3 nucleotides: TGTGCCAGCAGCTATTACGAGCAGTACTTC.

The chain is built from TRBV27 and TRBJ1-1, with D possibly matching TRBD1 (6 bases). CDR1 and CDR2 (germline): MNHEY, SMNVEV (reference sequence). This CDR3 contains 14 residues. Trimming took 6 bases from V and 1 from J, leaving 12 bases between them. The CDR3 region is CASRLGHSNTEAFF. The CDR3 nucleotides read TGTGCCAGCAGACTGGGACATTCGAACACTGAAGCTTTCTTT.